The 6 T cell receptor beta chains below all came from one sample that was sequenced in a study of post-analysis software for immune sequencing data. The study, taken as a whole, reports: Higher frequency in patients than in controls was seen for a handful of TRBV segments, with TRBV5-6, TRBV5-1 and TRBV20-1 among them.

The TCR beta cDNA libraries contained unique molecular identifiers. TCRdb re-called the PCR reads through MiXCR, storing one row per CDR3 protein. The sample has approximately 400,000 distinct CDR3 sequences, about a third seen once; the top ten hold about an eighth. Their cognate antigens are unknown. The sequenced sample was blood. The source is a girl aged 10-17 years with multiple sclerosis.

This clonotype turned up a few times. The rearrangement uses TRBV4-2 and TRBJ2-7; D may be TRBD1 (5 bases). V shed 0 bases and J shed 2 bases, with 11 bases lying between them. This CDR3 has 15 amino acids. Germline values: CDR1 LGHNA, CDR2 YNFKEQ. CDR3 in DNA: TGTGCCAGCAGCCAAGACAGGGAATGGACCTACGAGCAGTACTTC. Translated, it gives CASSQDREWTYEQYF.

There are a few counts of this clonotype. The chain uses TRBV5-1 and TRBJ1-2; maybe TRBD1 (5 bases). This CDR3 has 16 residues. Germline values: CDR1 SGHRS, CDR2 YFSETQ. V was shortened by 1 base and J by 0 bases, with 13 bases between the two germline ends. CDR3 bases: TGCGCCAGCAGCTTGTACGCGGGGACTTCTAACTATGGCTACACCTTC. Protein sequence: CASSLYAGTSNYGYTF.

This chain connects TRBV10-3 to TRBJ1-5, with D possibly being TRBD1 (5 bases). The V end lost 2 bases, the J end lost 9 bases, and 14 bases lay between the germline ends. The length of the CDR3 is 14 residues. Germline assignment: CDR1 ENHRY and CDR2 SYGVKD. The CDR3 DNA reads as TGTGCCATCAGTGAGAGTTCAGGGTGGCTGCCCCAGCATTTT. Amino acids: CAISESSGWLPQHF.

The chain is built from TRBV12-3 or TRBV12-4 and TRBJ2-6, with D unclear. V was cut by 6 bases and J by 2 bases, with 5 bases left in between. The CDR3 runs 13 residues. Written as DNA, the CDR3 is TGTGCCAGCAGCCAGCCTGGGGCCAACGTCCTGACTTTC. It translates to CASSQPGANVLTF.

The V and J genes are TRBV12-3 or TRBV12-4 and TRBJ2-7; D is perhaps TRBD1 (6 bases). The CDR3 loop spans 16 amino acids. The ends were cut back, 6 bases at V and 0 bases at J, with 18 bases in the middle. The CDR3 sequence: CASSPGTTQSSYEQYF. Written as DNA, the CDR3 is TGTGCCAGCAGCCCGGGGACAACCCAAAGCTCCTACGAGCAGTACTTC.

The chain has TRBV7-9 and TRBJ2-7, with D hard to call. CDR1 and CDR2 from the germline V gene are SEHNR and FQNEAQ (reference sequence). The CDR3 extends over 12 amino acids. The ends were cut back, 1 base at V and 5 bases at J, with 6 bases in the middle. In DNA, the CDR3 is TGTGCCAGCAGCTTAGAATTTCACGAGCAGTACTTC. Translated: CASSLEFHEQYF.